A single sample gave rise to the 5 T cell receptor beta chains below, sequenced in a study of immune characteristics of hereditary and idiopathic chronic pancreatitis. Patients having total pancreatectomy with islet autotransplantation provided the chronic pancreatitis pancreas tissue. Repertoires were generated with immunoSEQ multiplex PCR, while TCRdb's copy carries only in-frame clones and drops some. The data hold about 14,000 clones, with roughly 80% observed a single time. Sequencing was carried out using pancreas tissue with hereditary chronic pancreatitis. These receptors all come from a human donor with chronic pancreatitis.

The CDR3 coding sequence is TGCGCCAGCAGCTTGAACAGGGATAATTCACCCCTCCACTTT. This sequence encodes CASSLNRDNSPLHF. The V gene is TRBV5-1, the J gene TRBJ1-6, with D possibly TRBD1 on 6 matching bases. CDR3 length: 14 residues. V was shortened by 1 base and J by 5 bases, with 7 bases between the two germline ends. In germline, CDR1 is SGHRS, CDR2 YFSETQ. The variable domain in full, completed from reference TRBV5-1 and TRBJ1-6, reads KAGVTQTPRYLIKTRGQQVTLSCSPISGHRSVSWYQQTPGQGLQFLFEYFSETQRNKGNFPGRFSGRQFSNSRSEMNVSTLELGDSALYLCASSLNRDNSPLHFGNGTRLTVT.

The chain recombines TRBV27 with TRBJ2-1, with TRBD2 matching over 7 bases. The germline gives CDR1 MNHEY, CDR2 SMNVEV (reference sequence). Germline trimming cut 2 bases from V and 5 bases from J; bases unmatched to any gene: 9. This CDR3 has 16 amino acids. In nucleotides, the CDR3 is TGTGCCAGCAGTTTAAAGTGGGGGGGGTTGAACAATGAGCAGTTCTTC. It codes for CASSLKWGGLNNEQFF.

The chain combines TRBV6-5 with TRBJ1-2; no clear D. The CDR3 extends over 13 amino acids. V was clipped by 0 bases and J by 4 bases, with 6 bases between them. CDR1 MNHEY and CDR2 SVGAGI come from the germline V gene. CDR3 in amino acids: CASSYSVVYGYTF. The CDR3 region has the DNA TGTGCCAGCAGTTACTCGGTGGTCTATGGCTACACCTTC.

This chain connects TRBV24-1 to TRBJ2-5, with TRBD1 matching 8 bases. J gave up 3 bases and V 2 bases, and 1 base lay outside the gene matches. Germline values: CDR1 KGHDR, CDR2 SFDVKD. This CDR3 spans 14 amino acids. CDR3 protein: CATSDWGQEETQYF. The CDR3 coding sequence is TGTGCCACCAGTGATTGGGGACAGGAAGAGACCCAGTACTTC.

V is TRBV6-7 and J is TRBJ2-3; TRBD1 agrees at 9 bases. TRBV6-7 falls under the ORF class, with uncertain function. The junction had 8 bases not matched to a gene; V was cut back by 6 bases and J by 4 bases. The CDR3 consists of 15 residues. The CDR3 loop is CASSPGQGSPDTQYF. In DNA form, the CDR3 reads TGTGCCAGCAGCCCAGGACAGGGGAGCCCAGATACGCAGTATTTT.